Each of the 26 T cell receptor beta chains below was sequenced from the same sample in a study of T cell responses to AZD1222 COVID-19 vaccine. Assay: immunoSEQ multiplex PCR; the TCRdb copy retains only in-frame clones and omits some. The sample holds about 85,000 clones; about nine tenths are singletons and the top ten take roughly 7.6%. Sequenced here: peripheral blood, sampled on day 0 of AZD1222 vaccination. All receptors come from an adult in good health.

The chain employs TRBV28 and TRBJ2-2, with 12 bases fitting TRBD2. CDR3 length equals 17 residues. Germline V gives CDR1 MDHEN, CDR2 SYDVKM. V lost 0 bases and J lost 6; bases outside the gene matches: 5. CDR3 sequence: CASSLWVLAGGPGELFF. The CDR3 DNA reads TGTGCCAGCAGTTTATGGGTCCTAGCGGGAGGGCCCGGGGAGCTGTTTTTT.

CDR3 region: CASSLSVSGSSYNEQFF. The CDR3 DNA reads as TGTGCCAGCAGCTTATCGGTATCAGGGAGCTCCTACAATGAGCAGTTCTTC. This rearrangement joins TRBV7-6 to TRBJ2-1; D may be TRBD1 or TRBD2 (5 bases each). The V gene's germline CDR1 is SGHVS and CDR2 FNYEAQ. The germline V and J ends were trimmed by 2 bases and 0 bases, with 14 bases remaining between them. The CDR3 totals 17 residues.

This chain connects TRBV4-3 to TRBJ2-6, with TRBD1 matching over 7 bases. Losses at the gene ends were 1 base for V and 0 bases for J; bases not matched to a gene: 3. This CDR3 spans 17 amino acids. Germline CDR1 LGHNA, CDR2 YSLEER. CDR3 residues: CASSQGDSSSGANVLTF. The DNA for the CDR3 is TGCGCCAGCAGCCAAGGGGACAGCAGCTCTGGGGCCAACGTCCTGACTTTC.

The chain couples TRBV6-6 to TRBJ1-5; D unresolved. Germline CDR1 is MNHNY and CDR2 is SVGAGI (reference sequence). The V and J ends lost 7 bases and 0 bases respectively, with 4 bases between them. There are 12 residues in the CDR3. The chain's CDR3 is CASTLSNQPQHF. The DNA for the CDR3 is TGTGCCAGCACACTTAGCAATCAGCCCCAGCATTTT.

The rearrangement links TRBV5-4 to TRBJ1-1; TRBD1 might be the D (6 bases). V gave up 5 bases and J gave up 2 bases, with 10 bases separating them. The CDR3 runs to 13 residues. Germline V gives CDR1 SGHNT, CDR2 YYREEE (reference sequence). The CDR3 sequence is CASRPDSNTEAFF. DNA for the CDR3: TGTGCCAGCAGACCGGACAGCAACACTGAAGCTTTCTTT. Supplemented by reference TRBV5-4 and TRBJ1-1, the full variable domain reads ETGVTQSPTHLIKTRGQQVTLRCSSQSGHNTVSWYQQALGQGPQFIFQYYREEENGRGNFPPRFSGLQFPNYSSELNVNALELDDSALYLCASRPDSNTEAFFGQGTRLTVV.

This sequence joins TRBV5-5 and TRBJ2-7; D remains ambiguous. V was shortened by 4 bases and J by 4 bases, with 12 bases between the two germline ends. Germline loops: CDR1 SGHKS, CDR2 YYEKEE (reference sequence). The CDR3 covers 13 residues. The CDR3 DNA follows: TGTGCCAGCAGCCAAAGGCTGGTTTACGAGCAGTACTTC. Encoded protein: CASSQRLVYEQYF.

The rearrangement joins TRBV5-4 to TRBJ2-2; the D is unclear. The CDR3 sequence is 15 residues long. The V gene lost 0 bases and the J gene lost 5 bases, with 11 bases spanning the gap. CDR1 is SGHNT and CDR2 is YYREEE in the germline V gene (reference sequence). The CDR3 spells CASSLELSKTGELFF. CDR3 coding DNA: TGTGCCAGCAGCTTGGAGCTCTCTAAGACCGGGGAGCTGTTTTTT.

The CDR3 reads CASSRQQETQYF. DNA for the CDR3: TGTGCCAGCAGCCGACAGCAAGAGACCCAGTACTTC. The chain employs TRBV7-8 and TRBJ2-5; D is perhaps TRBD1 (5 bases). V lost 5 bases and J lost 2, with 6 bases in between. The V gene's germline CDR1 is SGHVS and CDR2 FQNEAQ. This CDR3 spans 12 amino acids.

The CDR3 DNA follows: TGTGCCAGCAGCCAAGGAGAGAGCGGCTCCTACGAGCAGTACTTC. Translation gives CASSQGESGSYEQYF. The chain is built from TRBV3-1 (or the pseudogene TRBV3-2) and TRBJ2-7; a possible D gene is TRBD2 (5 bases). This CDR3 contains 15 residues. Trimming removed 1 base at V and 0 bases at J, with 10 bases between. Germline V gene data show CDR1 as LGHDT and CDR2 as YNNKEL (reference sequence).

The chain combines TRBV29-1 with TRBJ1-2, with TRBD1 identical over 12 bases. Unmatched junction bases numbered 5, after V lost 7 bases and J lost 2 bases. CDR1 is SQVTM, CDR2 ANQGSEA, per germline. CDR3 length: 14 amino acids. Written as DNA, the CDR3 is TGCAGCGCCCGCGGGACAGGGGGCAACTATGGCTACACCTTC. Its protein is CSARGTGGNYGYTF.

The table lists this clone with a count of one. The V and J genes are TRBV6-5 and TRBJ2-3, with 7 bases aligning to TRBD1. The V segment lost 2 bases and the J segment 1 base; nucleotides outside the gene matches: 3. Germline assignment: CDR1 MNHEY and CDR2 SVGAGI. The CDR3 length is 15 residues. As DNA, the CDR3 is TGTGCCAGCAGTTACGGCACAGGGGGCACAGATACGCAGTATTTT. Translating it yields CASSYGTGGTDTQYF.

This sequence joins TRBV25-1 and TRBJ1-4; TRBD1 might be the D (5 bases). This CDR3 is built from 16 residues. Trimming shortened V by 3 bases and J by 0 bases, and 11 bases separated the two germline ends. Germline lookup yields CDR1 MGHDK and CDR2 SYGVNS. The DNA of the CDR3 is TGTGCCAGCAGTGACCCGGGGCGGGCAACTAATGAAAAACTGTTTTTT. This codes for CASSDPGRATNEKLFF. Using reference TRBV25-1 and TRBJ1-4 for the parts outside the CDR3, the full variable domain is EADIYQTPRYLVIGTGKKITLECSQTMGHDKMYWYQQDPGMELHLIHYSYGVNSTEKGDLSSESTVSRIRTEHFPLTLESARPSHTSQYLCASSDPGRATNEKLFFGSGTQLSVL.

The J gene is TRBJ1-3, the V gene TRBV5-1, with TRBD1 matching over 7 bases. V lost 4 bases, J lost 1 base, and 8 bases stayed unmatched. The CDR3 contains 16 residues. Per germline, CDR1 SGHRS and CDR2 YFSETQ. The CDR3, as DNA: TGCGCCAGCAGCGGGGGACAGTCGTCTTCTGGAAACACCATATATTTT. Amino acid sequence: CASSGGQSSSGNTIYF.

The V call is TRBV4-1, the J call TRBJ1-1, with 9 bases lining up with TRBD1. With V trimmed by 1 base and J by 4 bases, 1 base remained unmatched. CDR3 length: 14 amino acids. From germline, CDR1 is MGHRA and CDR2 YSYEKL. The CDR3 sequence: CASSQGDRVTEAFF. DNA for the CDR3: TGCGCCAGCAGCCAAGGGGACAGGGTCACTGAAGCTTTCTTT.

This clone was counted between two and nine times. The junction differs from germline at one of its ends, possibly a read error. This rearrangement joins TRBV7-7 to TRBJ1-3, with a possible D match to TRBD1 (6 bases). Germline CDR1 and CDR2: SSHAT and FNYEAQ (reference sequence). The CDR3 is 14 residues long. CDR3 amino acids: CASSLGGVGNTIYF. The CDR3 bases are TGTGCTAGCAGCTTAGGGGGAGTTGGAAACACCATATATTTT.

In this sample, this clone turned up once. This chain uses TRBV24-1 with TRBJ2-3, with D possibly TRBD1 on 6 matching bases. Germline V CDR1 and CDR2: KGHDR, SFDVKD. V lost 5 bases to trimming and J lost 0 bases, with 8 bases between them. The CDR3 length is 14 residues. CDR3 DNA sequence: TGTGCCACCAGTGCGACAGGCAGCACAGATACGCAGTATTTT. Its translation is CATSATGSTDTQYF.

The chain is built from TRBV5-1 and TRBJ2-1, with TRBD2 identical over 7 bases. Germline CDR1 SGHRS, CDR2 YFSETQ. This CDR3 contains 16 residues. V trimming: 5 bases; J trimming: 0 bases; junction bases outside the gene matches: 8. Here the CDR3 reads CASRPTSMSSYNEQFF. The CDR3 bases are TGCGCCAGCAGACCGACTAGCATGAGCTCCTACAATGAGCAGTTCTTC. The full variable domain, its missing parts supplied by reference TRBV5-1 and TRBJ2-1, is KAGVTQTPRYLIKTRGQQVTLSCSPISGHRSVSWYQQTPGQGLQFLFEYFSETQRNKGNFPGRFSGRQFSNSRSEMNVSTLELGDSALYLCASRPTSMSSYNEQFFGPGTRLTVL.

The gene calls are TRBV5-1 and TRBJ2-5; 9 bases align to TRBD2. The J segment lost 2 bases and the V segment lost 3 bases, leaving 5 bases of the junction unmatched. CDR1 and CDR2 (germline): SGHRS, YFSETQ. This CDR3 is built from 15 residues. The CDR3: CASSSSGARQETQYF. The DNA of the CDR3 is TGCGCCAGCAGCTCTAGCGGGGCCCGACAAGAGACCCAGTACTTC.

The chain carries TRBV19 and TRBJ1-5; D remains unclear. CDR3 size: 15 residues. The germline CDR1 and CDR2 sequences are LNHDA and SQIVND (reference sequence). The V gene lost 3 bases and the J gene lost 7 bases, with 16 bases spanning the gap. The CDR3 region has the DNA TGTGCCAGTAGTATTCTGAACAGCCTTTCACAGCCCCAGCATTTT. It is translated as CASSILNSLSQPQHF.

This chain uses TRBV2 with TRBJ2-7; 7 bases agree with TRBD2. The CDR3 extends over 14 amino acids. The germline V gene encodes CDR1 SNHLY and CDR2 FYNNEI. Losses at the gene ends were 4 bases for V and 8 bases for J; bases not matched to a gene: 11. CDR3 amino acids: CASSGGGSLTKQYF. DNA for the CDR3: TGTGCCAGCAGTGGGGGGGGATCCCTTACGAAGCAGTACTTC. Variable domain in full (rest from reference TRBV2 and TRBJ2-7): EPEVTQTPSHQVTQMGQEVILRCVPISNHLYFYWYRQILGQKVEFLVSFYNNEISEKSEIFDDQFSVERPDGSNFTLKIRSTKLEDSAMYFCASSGGGSLTKQYFGPGTRLTVT.

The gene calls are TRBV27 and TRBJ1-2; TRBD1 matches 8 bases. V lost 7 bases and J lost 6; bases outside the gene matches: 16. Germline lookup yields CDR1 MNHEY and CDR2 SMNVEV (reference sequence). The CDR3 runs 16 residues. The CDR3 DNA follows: TGTGCCAGCACCACCGGGCCCGGACAGGGCCCTAATGGCTACACCTTC. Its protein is CASTTGPGQGPNGYTF.

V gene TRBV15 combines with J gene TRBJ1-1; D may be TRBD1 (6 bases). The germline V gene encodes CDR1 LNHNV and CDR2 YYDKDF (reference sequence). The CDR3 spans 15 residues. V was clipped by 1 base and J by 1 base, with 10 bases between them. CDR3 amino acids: CATSRVDRRNTEAFF. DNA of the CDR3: TGTGCCACCAGCAGAGTGGACAGAAGGAACACTGAAGCTTTCTTT.

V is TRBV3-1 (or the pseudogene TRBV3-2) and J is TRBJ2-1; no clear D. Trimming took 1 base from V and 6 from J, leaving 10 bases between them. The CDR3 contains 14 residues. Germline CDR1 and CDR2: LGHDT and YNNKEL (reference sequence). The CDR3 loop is CASSQAIPANEQFF. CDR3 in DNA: TGTGCCAGCAGCCAAGCCATCCCAGCCAATGAGCAGTTCTTC.

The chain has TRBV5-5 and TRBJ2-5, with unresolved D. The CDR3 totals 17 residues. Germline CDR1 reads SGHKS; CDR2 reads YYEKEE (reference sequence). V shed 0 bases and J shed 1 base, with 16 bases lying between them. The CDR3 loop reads CASSLGRRVDPQETQYF. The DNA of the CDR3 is TGTGCCAGCAGCTTGGGGAGACGGGTCGACCCCCAAGAGACCCAGTACTTC.

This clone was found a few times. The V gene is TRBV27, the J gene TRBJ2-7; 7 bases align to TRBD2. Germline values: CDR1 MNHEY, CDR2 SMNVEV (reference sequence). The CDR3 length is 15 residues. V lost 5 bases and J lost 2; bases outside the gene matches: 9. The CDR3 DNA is TGTGCCAGCAGTCCTCGGGGGGAAAGGACCTACGAGCAGTACTTC. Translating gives CASSPRGERTYEQYF.

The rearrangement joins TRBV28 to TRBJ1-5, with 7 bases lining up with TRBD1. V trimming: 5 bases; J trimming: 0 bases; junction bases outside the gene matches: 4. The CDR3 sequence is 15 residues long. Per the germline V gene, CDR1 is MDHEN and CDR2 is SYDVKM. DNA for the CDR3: TGTGCCAGCAGTGAAGGGACAGCTAGCAATCAGCCCCAGCATTTT. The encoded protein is CASSEGTASNQPQHF.